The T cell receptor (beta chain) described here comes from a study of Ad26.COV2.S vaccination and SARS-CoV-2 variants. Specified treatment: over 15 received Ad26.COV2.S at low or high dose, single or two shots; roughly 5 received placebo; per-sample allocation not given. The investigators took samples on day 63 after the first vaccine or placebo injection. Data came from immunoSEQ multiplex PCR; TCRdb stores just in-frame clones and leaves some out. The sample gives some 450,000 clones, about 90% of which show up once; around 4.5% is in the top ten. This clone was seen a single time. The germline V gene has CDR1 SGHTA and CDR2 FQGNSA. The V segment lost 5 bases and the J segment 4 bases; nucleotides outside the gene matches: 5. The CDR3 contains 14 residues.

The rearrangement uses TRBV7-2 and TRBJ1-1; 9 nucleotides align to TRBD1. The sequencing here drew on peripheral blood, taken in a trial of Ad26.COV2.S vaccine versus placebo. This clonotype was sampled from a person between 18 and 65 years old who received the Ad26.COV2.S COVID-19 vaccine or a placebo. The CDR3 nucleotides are TGTGCCAGCAGCCAACAGGGGGCGACCACTGAAGCTTTCTTT. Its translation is CASSQQGATTEAFF.